This entry features one T cell receptor beta chain sequence. Its specificity is not known. Trimming cost V 2 bases and J 3 bases; bases outside gene matches: 3. This CDR3 comprises 15 residues. The germline CDR1 and CDR2 sequences are ENHRY and SYGVKD. Of the isolated RNA, all was reverse transcribed, and so the sequenced material was expressed TCRB transcripts. Generated by immunoSEQ multiplex PCR, the TCRdb table keeps only in-frame clones and is missing some. The data hold around 130,000 clones, with around 10% observed a single time. This record belongs to a study of beta chain features in type 1 diabetes. The authors sorted CD4+ naive, central memory, regulatory and stem cell-like memory cells via CD45RO/CCR7/CD25/CD127/CD95/CD27. Study findings and constraints: TCRB CDR3s were moderately but significantly shorter in Type 1 diabetes patients in all four CD4+ subsets.

The V call is TRBV10-3, the J call TRBJ1-5; 8 bases agree with TRBD1. This clonotype was sampled from a man between 25 and 39 years old with type 1 diabetes. Sequencing was performed on central memory CD4+ T cells from blood. CDR3 sequence (DNA): TGTGCCATCAGTGAGGGACAGGGCCCCAATCAGCCCCAGCATTTT. Its translation: CAISEGQGPNQPQHF.